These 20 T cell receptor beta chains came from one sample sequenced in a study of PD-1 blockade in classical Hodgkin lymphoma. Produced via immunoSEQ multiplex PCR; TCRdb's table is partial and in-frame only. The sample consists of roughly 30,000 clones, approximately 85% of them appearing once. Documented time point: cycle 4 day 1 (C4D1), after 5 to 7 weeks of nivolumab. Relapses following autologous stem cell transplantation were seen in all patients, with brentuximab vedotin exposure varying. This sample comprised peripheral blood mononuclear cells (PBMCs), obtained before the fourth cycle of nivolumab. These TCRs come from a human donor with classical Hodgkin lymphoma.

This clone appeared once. CDR3 DNA sequence: TGTGCCAGCAAGACGGCCCCGGGGGACACTGAAGCTTTCTTT. The encoded protein is CASKTAPGDTEAFF. The chain joins TRBV9 to TRBJ1-1, with TRBD1 as a possible D gene (5 bases). The CDR3 consists of 14 residues. Per germline, CDR1 SGDLS and CDR2 YYNGEE. Trimming stripped 6 bases from V and 3 bases from J, with 15 bases between.

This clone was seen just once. The DNA for the CDR3 is TGTGCCATCAGTGAGTTTCGGACTCCGAACACTGAAGCTTTCTTT. Translated: CAISEFRTPNTEAFF. The gene calls are TRBV10-3 and TRBJ1-1; D is undetermined. The CDR3 has 15 amino acids. V dropped 1 base and J dropped 1 base, with 10 bases sitting between them. CDR1 ENHRY and CDR2 SYGVKD come from the germline V gene.

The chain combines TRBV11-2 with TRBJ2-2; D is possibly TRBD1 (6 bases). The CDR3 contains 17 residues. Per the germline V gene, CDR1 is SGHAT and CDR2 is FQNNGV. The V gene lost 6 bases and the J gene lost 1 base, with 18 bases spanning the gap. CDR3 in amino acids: CASRSLREGGNTGELFF. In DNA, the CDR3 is TGTGCCAGCAGATCGCTTCGGGAAGGGGGGAACACCGGGGAGCTGTTTTTT. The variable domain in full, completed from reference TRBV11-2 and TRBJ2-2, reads EAGVAQSPRYKIIEKRQSVAFWCNPISGHATLYWYQQILGQGPKLLIQFQNNGVVDDSQLPKDRFSAERLKGVDSTLKIQPAKLEDSAVYLCASRSLREGGNTGELFFGEGSRLTVL.

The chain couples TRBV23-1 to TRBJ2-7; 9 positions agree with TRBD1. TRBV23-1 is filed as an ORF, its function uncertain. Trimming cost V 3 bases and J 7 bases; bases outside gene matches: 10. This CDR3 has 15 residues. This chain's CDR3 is CASSQPDRGLGEQYF. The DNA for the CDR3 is TGCGCCAGCAGTCAGCCGGACAGGGGCCTGGGGGAGCAGTACTTC.

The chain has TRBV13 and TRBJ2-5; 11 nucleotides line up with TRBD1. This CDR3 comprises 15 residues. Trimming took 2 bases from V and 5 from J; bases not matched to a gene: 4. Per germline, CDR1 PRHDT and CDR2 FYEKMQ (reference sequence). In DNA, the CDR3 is TGTGCCAGCAGCTTACGGACAGGGGGCTTGGAGACCCAGTACTTC. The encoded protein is CASSLRTGGLETQYF.

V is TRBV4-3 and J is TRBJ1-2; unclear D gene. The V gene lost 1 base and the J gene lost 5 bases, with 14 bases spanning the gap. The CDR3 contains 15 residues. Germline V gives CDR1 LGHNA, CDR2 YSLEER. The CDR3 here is CASSQGADTLYGYTF. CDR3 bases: TGCGCCAGCAGCCAAGGAGCAGATACTCTATATGGCTACACCTTC.

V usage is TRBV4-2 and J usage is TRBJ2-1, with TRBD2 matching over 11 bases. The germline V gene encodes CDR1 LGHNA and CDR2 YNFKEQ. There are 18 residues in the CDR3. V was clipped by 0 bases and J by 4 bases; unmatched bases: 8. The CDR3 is CASSQDSPSGGTYNEQFF. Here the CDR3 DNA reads TGTGCCAGCAGCCAAGACTCCCCTAGCGGGGGGACGTACAATGAGCAGTTCTTC.

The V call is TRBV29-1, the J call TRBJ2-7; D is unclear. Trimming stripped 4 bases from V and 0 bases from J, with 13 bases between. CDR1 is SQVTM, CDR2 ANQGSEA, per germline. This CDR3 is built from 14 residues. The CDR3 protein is CSVVGTLSSYEQYF. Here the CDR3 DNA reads TGCAGCGTTGTGGGCACCCTGAGCTCCTACGAGCAGTACTTC.

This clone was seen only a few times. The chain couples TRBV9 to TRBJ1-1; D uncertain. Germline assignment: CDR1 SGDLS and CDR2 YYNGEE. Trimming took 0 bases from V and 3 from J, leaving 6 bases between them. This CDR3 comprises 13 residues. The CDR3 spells CASSVVGHTEAFF. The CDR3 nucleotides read TGTGCCAGCAGCGTAGTTGGCCACACTGAAGCTTTCTTT.

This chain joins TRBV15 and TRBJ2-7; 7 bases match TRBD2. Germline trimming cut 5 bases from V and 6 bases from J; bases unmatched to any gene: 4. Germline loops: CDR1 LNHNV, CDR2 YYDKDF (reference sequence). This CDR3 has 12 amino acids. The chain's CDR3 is CATSLTSTEQYF. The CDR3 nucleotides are TGTGCCACCAGCCTGACTAGCACCGAGCAGTACTTC.

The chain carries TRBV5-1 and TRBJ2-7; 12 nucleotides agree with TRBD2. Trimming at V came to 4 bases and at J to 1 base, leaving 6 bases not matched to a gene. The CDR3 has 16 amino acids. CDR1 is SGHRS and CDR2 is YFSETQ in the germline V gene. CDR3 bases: TGCGCCAGCAGCCTCAGGACTAGCGGGATTTCCTACGAGCAGTACTTC. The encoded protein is CASSLRTSGISYEQYF.

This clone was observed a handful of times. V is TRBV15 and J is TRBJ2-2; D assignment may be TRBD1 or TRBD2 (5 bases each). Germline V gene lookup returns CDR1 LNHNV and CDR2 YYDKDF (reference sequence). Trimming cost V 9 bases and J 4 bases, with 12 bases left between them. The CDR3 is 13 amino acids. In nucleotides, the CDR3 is TGTGCCACGGGGCAGGGAGTCACCGGGGAGCTGTTTTTT. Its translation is CATGQGVTGELFF.

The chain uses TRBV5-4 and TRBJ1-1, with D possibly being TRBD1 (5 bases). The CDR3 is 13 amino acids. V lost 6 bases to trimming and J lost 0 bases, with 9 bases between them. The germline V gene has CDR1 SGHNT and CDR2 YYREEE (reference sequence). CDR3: CASTDRVNTEAFF. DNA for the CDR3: TGTGCCAGCACCGACAGAGTGAACACTGAAGCTTTCTTT.

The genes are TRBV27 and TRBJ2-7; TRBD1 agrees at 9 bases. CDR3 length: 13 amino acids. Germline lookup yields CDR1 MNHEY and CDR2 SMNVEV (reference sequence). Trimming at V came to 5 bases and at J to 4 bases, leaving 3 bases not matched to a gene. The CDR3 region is CASSLDRGYEQYF. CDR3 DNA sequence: TGTGCCAGCAGTCTGGACAGGGGATACGAGCAGTACTTC.

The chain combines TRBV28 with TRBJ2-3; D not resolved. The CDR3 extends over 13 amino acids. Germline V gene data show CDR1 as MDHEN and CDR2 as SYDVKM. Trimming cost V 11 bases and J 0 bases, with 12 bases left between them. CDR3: CAGSEPSTDTQYF. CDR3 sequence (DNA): TGTGCCGGGTCCGAGCCTAGCACAGATACGCAGTATTTT.

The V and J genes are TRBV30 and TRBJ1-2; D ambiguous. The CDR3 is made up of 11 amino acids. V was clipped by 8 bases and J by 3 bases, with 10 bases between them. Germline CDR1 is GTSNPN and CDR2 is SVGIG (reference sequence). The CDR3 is CARRKDYGYTF. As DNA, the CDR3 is TGTGCCCGCCGGAAGGACTATGGCTACACCTTC. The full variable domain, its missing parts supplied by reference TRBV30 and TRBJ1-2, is SQTIHQWPATLVQPVGSPLSLECTVEGTSNPNLYWYRQAAGRGLQLLFYSVGIGQISSEVPQNLSASRPQDRQFILSSKKLLLSDSGFYLCARRKDYGYTFGSGTRLTVV.

CDR3 DNA sequence: TGTGCCAGCAGCAGACAGGTTACCGGCGGGGAGCTGTTTTTT. It encodes CASSRQVTGGELFF. The chain has TRBV21-1 and TRBJ2-2; TRBD1 was called by the table and not checked on the DNA. TRBV21-1 is designated a pseudogene. This CDR3 has 14 residues.

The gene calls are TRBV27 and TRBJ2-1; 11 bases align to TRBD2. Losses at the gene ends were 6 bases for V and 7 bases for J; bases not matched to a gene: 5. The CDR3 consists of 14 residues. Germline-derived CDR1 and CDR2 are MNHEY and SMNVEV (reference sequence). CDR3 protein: CASSLWTSGNEQFF. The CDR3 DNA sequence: TGTGCCAGCAGCCTATGGACTAGCGGGAATGAGCAGTTCTTC.

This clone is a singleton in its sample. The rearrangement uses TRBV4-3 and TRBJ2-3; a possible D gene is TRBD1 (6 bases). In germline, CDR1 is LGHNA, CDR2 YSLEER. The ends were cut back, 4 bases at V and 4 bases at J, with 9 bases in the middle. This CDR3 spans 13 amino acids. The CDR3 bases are TGCGCCAGCAGCCTCTACAGGGCAGATACGCAGTATTTT. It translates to CASSLYRADTQYF.

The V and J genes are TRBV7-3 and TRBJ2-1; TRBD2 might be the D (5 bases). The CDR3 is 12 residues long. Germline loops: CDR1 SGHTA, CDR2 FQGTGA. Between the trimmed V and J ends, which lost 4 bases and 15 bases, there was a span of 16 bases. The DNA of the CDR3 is TGTGCCAGCAGCTCCGGCGGCGGGTTAAGGTTCTTC. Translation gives CASSSGGGLRFF.